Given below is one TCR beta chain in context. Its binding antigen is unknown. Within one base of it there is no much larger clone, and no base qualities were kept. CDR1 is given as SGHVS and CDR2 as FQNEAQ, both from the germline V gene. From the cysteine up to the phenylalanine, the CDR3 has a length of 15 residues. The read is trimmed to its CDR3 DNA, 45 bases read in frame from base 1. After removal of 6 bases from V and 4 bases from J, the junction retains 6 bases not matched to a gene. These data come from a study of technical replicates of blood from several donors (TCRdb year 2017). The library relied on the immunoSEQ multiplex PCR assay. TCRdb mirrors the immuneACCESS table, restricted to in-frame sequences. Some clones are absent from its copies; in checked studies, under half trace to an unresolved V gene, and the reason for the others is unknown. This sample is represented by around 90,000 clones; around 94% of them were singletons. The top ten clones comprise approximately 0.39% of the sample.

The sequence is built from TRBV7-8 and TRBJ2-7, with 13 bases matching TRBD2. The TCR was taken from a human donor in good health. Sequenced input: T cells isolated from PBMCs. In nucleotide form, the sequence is TGTGCCAGCAGTCTGACTAGCGGGAGGTCATACGAGCAGTACTTC. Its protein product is CASSLTSGRSYEQYF.